Listed here are 13 T cell receptor beta chains from one sample, sequenced in a study of PD-1 blockade in classical Hodgkin lymphoma. The patients all showed relapse after autologous stem cell transplantation, while their brentuximab vedotin exposure varied. Generated by immunoSEQ multiplex PCR, the TCRdb table keeps only in-frame clones and is missing some. The sample has 38,000 or so clones; about 70% are singletons. This specimen was peripheral blood mononuclear cells (PBMCs), taken before the second cycle of nivolumab. Receptors originate from a human donor with classical Hodgkin lymphoma.

In this sample, this clone turned up a few times. This rearrangement joins TRBV6-1 to TRBJ2-1, with unresolved D. This CDR3 has 15 residues. Germline CDR1 and CDR2: MNHNS and SASEGT. The V end lost 7 bases, the J end lost 3 bases, and 16 bases lay between the germline ends. The CDR3 DNA follows: TGTGCCAGCACCCCGGCCCTATTCAGCTACAATGAGCAGTTCTTC. Translation: CASTPALFSYNEQFF.

This clone was detected only once. The chain carries TRBV28 and TRBJ1-4, with D perhaps matching TRBD1 (5 bases). V was pared by 3 bases and J by 4 bases, with 12 bases between. The CDR3 runs to 15 residues. Germline loops: CDR1 MDHEN, CDR2 SYDVKM. The DNA for the CDR3 is TGTGCCAGCAGTTTTATGGGACGTATTAATGAAAAACTGTTTTTT. It translates to CASSFMGRINEKLFF. The entire variable domain, with the rest obtained from reference TRBV28 and TRBJ1-4, is as follows: DVKVTQSSRYLVKRTGEKVFLECVQDMDHENMFWYRQDPGLGLRLIYFSYDVKMKEKGDIPEGYSVSREKKERFSLILESASTNQTSMYLCASSFMGRINEKLFFGSGTQLSVL.

As to this clone: At one end the junction does not follow the germline gene, possibly because of a read error. The identical CDR3 is also encoded by other nucleotide sequences in the sample. The chain joins TRBV2 to TRBJ2-1, with 9 bases fitting TRBD2. This CDR3 is built from 16 residues. The V gene's germline CDR1 is SNHLY and CDR2 FYNNEI. CDR3 coding DNA: TGTGCTAGCAGTGAAGTTAGACTAGCGGTCTACAATGAGCAGTTCTTC. This codes for CASSEVRLAVYNEQFF.

This chain connects TRBV6-6 to TRBJ2-7; D tentatively fits TRBD1 or TRBD2 (5 bases each). This CDR3 region has 14 residues. Germline V gene sequence: CDR1 MNHNY, CDR2 SVGAGI (reference sequence). V dropped 8 bases and J dropped 3 bases, with 17 bases sitting between them. The CDR3 coding sequence is TGTGCCAGCGGGGACGGGGCCCCCTACTACGAGCAGTACTTC. Translation: CASGDGAPYYEQYF.

The chain recombines TRBV18 with TRBJ1-1; D call uncertain. The CDR3 spans 14 residues. Trimming cost V 2 bases and J 1 base, with 8 bases left between them. Per the germline V gene, CDR1 is KGHSH and CDR2 is LQKENI. The chain's CDR3 is CASSPKVENTEAFF. CDR3 DNA sequence: TGTGCCAGCTCACCAAAGGTGGAGAACACTGAAGCTTTCTTT.

This chain links TRBV18 with TRBJ1-4, with TRBD1 matching 7 bases. With V trimmed by 2 bases and J by 3 bases, 3 bases remained unmatched. CDR1 is KGHSH, CDR2 LQKENI, per germline. CDR3 size: 15 residues. In DNA form, the CDR3 reads TGTGCCAGCTCACCAGCCGGGACAGCTAATGAAAAACTGTTTTTT. Residues: CASSPAGTANEKLFF.

This clone was seen more than once but under ten times. The genes are TRBV27 and TRBJ1-1; D is undetermined. Trimming removed 4 bases at V and 8 bases at J, with 20 bases between. The CDR3 is made up of 15 amino acids. Germline CDR1 MNHEY, CDR2 SMNVEV (reference sequence). The CDR3 region has the DNA TGTGCCAGCAGTTCCGAAGCAGGCCCTTTTAGCGAAGCTTTCTTT. Its translation is CASSSEAGPFSEAFF.

The V gene is TRBV28, the J gene TRBJ2-5; TRBD2 matches at 11 bases. Per germline, CDR1 MDHEN and CDR2 SYDVKM. The CDR3 has 18 amino acids. J gave up 5 bases and V 1 base, and 12 bases lay outside the gene matches. The CDR3 loop is CASSLFGLAGGVGETQYF. The CDR3 DNA is TGTGCCAGCAGTTTATTCGGGCTAGCGGGAGGAGTTGGTGAGACCCAGTACTTC.

The J gene is TRBJ1-1, the V gene TRBV18; a weak D match, TRBD1 (6 bases). Between the trimmed V and J ends, which lost 8 bases and 3 bases, there was a span of 10 bases. CDR3 length: 12 amino acids. CDR1 and CDR2 (germline): KGHSH, LQKENI. The DNA of the CDR3 is TGTGCCAGCCGTGGACAGCACACTGAAGCTTTCTTT. It is translated as CASRGQHTEAFF.

The rearrangement joins TRBV5-6 to TRBJ1-2, with D maybe TRBD1 (5 bases). With 1 base removed from V and 4 bases from J, the gap between germline ends came to 17 bases. The germline CDR1 and CDR2 sequences are SGHDT and YYEEEE. CDR3 length: 16 residues. CDR3 region: CASSLKTGGSSYGYTF. In DNA, the CDR3 is TGTGCCAGCAGCTTGAAAACAGGCGGGTCTTCCTATGGCTACACCTTC.

This clone was detected only a few times. This chain uses TRBV9 with TRBJ2-3; TRBD2 matches 11 bases. CDR3 length: 15 amino acids. The V segment lost 7 bases and the J segment 4 bases; nucleotides outside the gene matches: 8. Per the germline V gene, CDR1 is SGDLS and CDR2 is YYNGEE. This chain's CDR3 is CASSLASGGSDTQYF. The CDR3 DNA is TGTGCCAGCTCCCTCGCTAGCGGGGGGTCAGATACGCAGTATTTT.

J is TRBJ1-2 and V is TRBV29-1, with 7 bases matching TRBD1. V lost 4 bases, J lost 3 bases, and 5 bases stayed unmatched. This CDR3 contains 13 residues. Germline CDR1 is SQVTM and CDR2 is ANQGSEA. The chain's CDR3 is CSVVGRGYYGYTF. DNA of the CDR3: TGCAGCGTTGTCGGCAGGGGGTACTATGGCTACACCTTC.

CDR3 coding DNA: TGTGCCAGCAGTATGACGGAAATGCACGAGCAGTACTTC. Translation gives CASSMTEMHEQYF. This sequence joins TRBV6-5 and TRBJ2-7; D gene ambiguous. Per germline, CDR1 MNHEY and CDR2 SVGAGI. V was shortened by 5 bases and J by 5 bases, with 13 bases between the two germline ends. The CDR3 is 13 amino acids.